The following is a TCR beta chain sequence with its context. Its antigen is currently unknown. The CDR3 spans 15 residues. The germline V gene has CDR1 MNHEY and CDR2 SVGEGT. Trimming took off 0 bases at V and 2 bases at J, with 8 bases between the two ends. This specimen belongs to a study of early T cells in non-severe SARS-CoV-2 infection. Study information: The input, bulk RNA from unsorted whole blood, was sequenced, and chains were unpaired.

General study points: Lookups in VDJdb leaned toward anti-spike CD8 responses and missed private and CD4 specificities.

In TCRdb, the 5' RACE reads were re-called with MiXCR into one record per CDR3 protein. Of about 110,000 distinct CDR3 sequences listed, approximately 12% are singletons. The receptor's source is an adult who was a healthcare worker with PCR-confirmed SARS-CoV-2 infection or an uninfected control (not recorded which). Material: whole blood. The chain carries TRBV6-2 or TRBV6-3 and TRBJ1-5; no definite D call. CDR3 DNA sequence: TGTGCCAGCAGTTACTCCAGGACTGGCAATCAGCCCCAGCATTTT. Translation: CASSYSRTGNQPQHF.